This T cell receptor beta chain was captured in a study of blood T cell repertoires in COVID-19. Here immunoSEQ multiplex PCR was the method, and the copy in TCRdb shows in-frame clones only, minus some. There are about 140,000 clones in the sample; approximately 88% occur only once, and roughly a tenth lies in the top ten. This CDR3 has 16 amino acids. The germline CDR1 and CDR2 sequences are LNHNV and YYDKDF (reference sequence). J was trimmed by 4 bases and V by 3 bases; bases with no gene match: 5. Material for sequencing was peripheral blood. The gene calls are TRBV15 and TRBJ2-1; 11 bases match TRBD2. This TCR derives from a man aged 55 to 70 with active or convalescent COVID-19. CDR3: CATSSSGTSGYNEQFF. The CDR3 bases are TGTGCCACCAGCAGCTCCGGGACTAGCGGTTACAATGAGCAGTTCTTC.